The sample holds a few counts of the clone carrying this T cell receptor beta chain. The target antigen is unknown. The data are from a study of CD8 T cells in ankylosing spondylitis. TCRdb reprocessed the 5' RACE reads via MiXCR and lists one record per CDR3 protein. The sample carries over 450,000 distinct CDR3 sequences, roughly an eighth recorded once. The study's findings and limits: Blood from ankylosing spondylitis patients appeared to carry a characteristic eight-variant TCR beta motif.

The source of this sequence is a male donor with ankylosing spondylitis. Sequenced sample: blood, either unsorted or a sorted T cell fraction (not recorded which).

The CDR3 here is CASSLEDGTGIAETQYF. DNA of the CDR3: TGTGCCAGCAGTCTAGAGGACGGGACAGGGATCGCAGAGACCCAGTACTTC. The chain is built from TRBV25-1 and TRBJ2-5, with 9 bases aligning to TRBD1. The CDR3 has 17 residues. Per the germline V gene, CDR1 is MGHDK and CDR2 is SYGVNS. The V segment lost 5 bases and the J segment 4 bases; nucleotides outside the gene matches: 14.